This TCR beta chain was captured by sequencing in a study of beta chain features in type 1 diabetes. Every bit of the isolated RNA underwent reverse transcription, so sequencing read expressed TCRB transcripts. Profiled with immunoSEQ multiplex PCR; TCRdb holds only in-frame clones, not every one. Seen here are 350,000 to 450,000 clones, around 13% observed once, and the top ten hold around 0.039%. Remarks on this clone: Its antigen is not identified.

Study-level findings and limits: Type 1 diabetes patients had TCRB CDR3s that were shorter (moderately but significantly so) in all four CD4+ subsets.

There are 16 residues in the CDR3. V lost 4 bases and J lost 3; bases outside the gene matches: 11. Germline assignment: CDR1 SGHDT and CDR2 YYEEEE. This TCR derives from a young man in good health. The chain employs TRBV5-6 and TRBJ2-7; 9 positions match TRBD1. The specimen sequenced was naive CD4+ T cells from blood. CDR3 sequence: CASSPRGTGWYYEQYV. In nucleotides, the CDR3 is TGTGCCAGCAGCCCACGCGGGACAGGGTGGTACTACGAGCAGTACGTC.